These 31 T cell receptor beta chains share one sample of origin, sequenced in a study of T cell clonality in common variable immunodeficiency. Assay: immunoSEQ multiplex PCR; the TCRdb copy retains only in-frame clones and omits some. The sample contains about 42,000 clones, none of them singletons. Sequenced material: peripheral blood mononuclear cells. These TCRs come from a person between 18 and 70 years old in good health.

As regards this clone: The read ends 3 residues early relative to the CDR3; the germline J gene fills the gap. The chain is built from TRBV11-3 and TRBJ1-4; a weak D match, TRBD1 (6 bases). The CDR3 loop spans 13 amino acids. Germline V gives CDR1 SGHNT, CDR2 YENEEA. CDR3 residues: CASSQGGGTPLFF. The sequenced part of the CDR3 DNA is TGTGCCAGCAGCCAGGGCGGCGGGACACCA.

This clone was detected ten times or more. The sequenced fragment ends 3 residues before the CDR3 boundary, so the rest is inferred from the germline J gene. The chain recombines TRBV29-1 with TRBJ2-2; the match to TRBD1 covers 10 bases. After removal of 8 bases from V and 3 bases from J, the junction contained 3 bases not matched to a gene. From germline, CDR1 is SQVTM and CDR2 ANQGSEA. This CDR3 region has 13 residues. The CDR3 protein is CSFGQGDTGELFF. The sequenced CDR3 bases are TGCAGCTTCGGACAGGGGGACACCGGGGAG.

There are many counts of this clone. The DNA ends 3 residues before the CDR3 does, and the rest of the CDR3 is filled in from the germline J gene. The chain couples TRBV7-3 to TRBJ2-2; tentatively, D is TRBD1 (6 bases). V was pared by 3 bases and J by 4 bases, with 12 bases between. Germline V gene sequence: CDR1 SGHTA, CDR2 FQGTGA. This CDR3 region has 15 residues. The CDR3 loop reads CASSFLGAGTGELFF. The sequenced part of the CDR3 DNA is TGTGCCAGCAGCTTTCTGGGGGCGGGCACCGGGGAG.

This clone was observed many times. The read ends 3 residues shy of where the CDR3 ends; the end is completed using the germline J gene. The chain employs TRBV5-6 and TRBJ1-5; tentatively, D is TRBD1 (6 bases). Trimming left V 5 bases short and J 7 bases short, with 16 bases between. This CDR3 comprises 14 residues. CDR1 SGHDT and CDR2 YYEEEE come from the germline V gene. CDR3 bases read: TGTGCCAGCAGTATGCAGGGGATCCGGCAGCCC. Protein product: CASSMQGIRQP. In full, the CDR3 reads CASSMQGIRQPQHF. Filled out from reference TRBV5-6 and TRBJ1-5, the complete variable domain reads DAGVTQSPTHLIKTRGQQVTLRCSPKSGHDTVSWYQQALGQGPQFIFQYYEEEERQRGNFPDRFSGHQFPNYSSELNVNALLLGDSALYLCASSMQGIRQPQHFGDGTRLSIL.

In the case of this clone: The read is 3 residues too short to cover the CDR3 end, so that end is filled in from the germline J gene. The rearrangement links TRBV2 to TRBJ2-7, with 8 positions matching TRBD1. Germline-derived CDR1 and CDR2 are SNHLY and FYNNEI. The CDR3 is 14 amino acids. Losses at the gene ends were 8 bases for V and 2 bases for J; bases not matched to a gene: 8. The CDR3 spells CASAPGTGTYEQYF. The DNA read from the CDR3 is TGTGCCAGCGCTCCCGGGACAGGAACCTACGAG. Combining the CDR3 with reference TRBV2 and TRBJ2-7 gives the whole variable domain EPEVTQTPSHQVTQMGQEVILRCVPISNHLYFYWYRQILGQKVEFLVSFYNNEISEKSEIFDDQFSVERPDGSNFTLKIRSTKLEDSAMYFCASAPGTGTYEQYFGPGTRLTVT.

This clone was detected many times. The observed sequence ends 3 residues before the CDR3 terminus, with the missing tail filled in from the germline J gene. The chain links TRBV9 to TRBJ2-5; D unclear. V dropped 0 bases and J dropped 5 bases, with 5 bases sitting between them. The CDR3 spans 12 residues. The germline CDR1 and CDR2 sequences are SGDLS and YYNGEE. CDR3 bases read: TGTGCCAGCAGCGTAGACGGGGAGACC. Its translation: CASSVDGET. The whole CDR3 reads CASSVDGETQYF.

This clone was counted many times. Read data end 3 residues before the CDR3 end; the end is taken from the germline J gene. J is TRBJ2-7 and V is TRBV28; weak D call: TRBD1 (6 bases). Germline values: CDR1 MDHEN, CDR2 SYDVKM. Between the trimmed V and J ends, which lost 6 bases and 1 base, there was a span of 13 bases. The CDR3 is made up of 14 amino acids. CDR3 region: CASRPWTVSYEQYF. Incomplete CDR3 DNA: TGTGCCAGCAGACCATGGACAGTATCCTACGAG.

This clone has at least ten counts. The read gets to within 3 residues of the CDR3 end, and the germline J gene fills in the rest. The chain has TRBV28 and TRBJ2-7; 11 nucleotides line up with TRBD2. The CDR3 covers 15 residues. Germline CDR1 reads MDHEN; CDR2 reads SYDVKM. The V and J ends lost 3 bases and 5 bases, in that order; junction bases with no gene match: 6. Partial CDR3 DNA: TGTGCCAGCAGTTTTGATAGCGGGAGGGCCCACGAG. It translates to CASSFDSGRAHE. In full, the CDR3 is CASSFDSGRAHEQYF.

The table lists this clone with many counts. The part of the CDR3 DNA that was read is TGCAGTGCGCTTGGACTAGCGGGAGGGAGGGAAGAGACG. It is translated as CSALGLAGGREET. The CDR3 as a whole reads CSALGLAGGREETQYF. The chain joins TRBV20-1 to TRBJ2-3, with 15 nucleotides matching TRBD2. The read terminates 3 residues before the CDR3 end, so the remaining end is supplied by the germline J gene. The CDR3 length is 16 residues. CDR1 DFQATT and CDR2 SNEGSKA come from the germline V gene (reference sequence).

This clone was seen many times. The CDR3 is cut off 3 residues early in the read; its end comes from the germline J gene. The chain combines TRBV7-3 with TRBJ2-6, with TRBD1 matching over 8 bases. The CDR3 is 18 amino acids. CDR1 is SGHTA, CDR2 FQGTGA, per germline. The junction had 7 bases not matched to a gene; V was cut back by 3 bases and J by 0 bases. CDR3 bases read: TGTGCCAGCAGCTTGCCCGGGACAGGACTCTCTGGGGCCAACGTC. It yields the protein CASSLPGTGLSGANV. The CDR3, in full, reads CASSLPGTGLSGANVLTF.

This clone came up many times. Its ends do not fully match the called genes, so a read error is possible. CDR3 bases read: TGCGCCAGCAGTCTACATATTGGGCCTCCCCAACGCTACGAG. The encoded protein is CASSLHIGPPQRYE. The entire CDR3 protein reads CASSLHIGPPQRYEQYF. V is TRBV4-2 and J is TRBJ2-7, with D unclear. The sequence runs out 3 residues before the end of the CDR3; the remainder is reconstructed from the germline J gene. From germline, CDR1 is LGHNA and CDR2 YNFKEQ. The CDR3 is 17 amino acids.

This clone was found many times. The CDR3 end is not reached by the read, which stops 3 residues before it; the germline J gene fills it in. The rearrangement links TRBV7-8 to TRBJ1-5, with D possibly TRBD1 on 6 matching bases. V lost 5 bases and J 3 bases, leaving 11 bases between the germline ends. The CDR3 extends over 14 amino acids. Germline values: CDR1 SGHVS, CDR2 FQNEAQ. CDR3 DNA, as far as it was read: TGTGCCAGCAGCATACAGGGACCCAATCAGCCC. It encodes CASSIQGPNQP. The full CDR3 sequence reads CASSIQGPNQPQHF. Using reference TRBV7-8 and TRBJ1-5 for the parts outside the CDR3, the full variable domain is GAGVSQSPRYKVAKRGQDVALRCDPISGHVSLFWYQQALGQGPEFLTYFQNEAQLDKSGLPSDRFFAERPEGSVSTLKIQRTQQEDSAVYLCASSIQGPNQPQHFGDGTRLSIL.

In its sample, this clone was seen many times. The CDR3: CASSLELSRGEQYF. The part of the CDR3 DNA that was read is TGCGCCAGCAGCTTGGAACTTTCAAGGGGCGAG. J is TRBJ2-7 and V is TRBV5-1; TRBD1 is a possible D gene (5 bases). The read finishes 3 residues shy of the CDR3 end, and the germline J gene is used to complete it. With 0 bases removed from V and 6 bases from J, the gap between germline ends came to 13 bases. The germline V gene has CDR1 SGHRS and CDR2 YFSETQ. The CDR3 runs 14 residues.

This clone was recorded many times. Read coverage stops 3 residues before the CDR3 terminus; the germline J gene supplies the remainder. V and J are TRBV19 and TRBJ1-5; no reliable D call. Germline V gives CDR1 LNHDA, CDR2 SQIVND (reference sequence). V lost 7 bases and J lost 8, with 18 bases in between. The CDR3 spans 14 residues. CDR3 protein: CASTDGYHREPQHF. CDR3 DNA (partial): TGTGCCAGTACCGATGGGTACCATAGGGAGCCC. Full variable domain (rest looked up from reference TRBV19 and TRBJ1-5): DGGITQSPKYLFRKEGQNVTLSCEQNLNHDAMYWYRQDPGQGLRLIYYSQIVNDFQKGDIAEGYSVSREKKESFPLTVTSAQKNPTAFYLCASTDGYHREPQHFGDGTRLSIL.

Many counts were recorded for this clone. An end of the junction does not agree with germline; a read error may underlie this. The observed sequence ends 3 residues before the CDR3 terminus, with the missing tail filled in from the germline J gene. The J gene is TRBJ2-7, the V gene TRBV4-2; 11 positions match TRBD2. CDR1 and CDR2 from the germline V gene are LGHNA and YNFKEQ. This CDR3 region has 15 residues. The chain's CDR3 is CASSQLAGVLYEQYF. CDR3 bases read: TGCGCCAGCAGCCAACTAGCGGGAGTACTTTACGAG.

This clone has at least ten counts. Sequencing ends 3 residues short of the CDR3 end; the germline J gene provides the rest. This chain uses TRBV29-1 with TRBJ2-1, with D perhaps TRBD1 (5 bases). Germline V CDR1 and CDR2: SQVTM, ANQGSEA. The CDR3 is made up of 12 amino acids. V shed 3 bases and J shed 7 bases, with 10 bases lying between them. CDR3 amino acids: CSVETDSNEQFF. The part of the CDR3 DNA that was read is TGCAGCGTTGAGACAGATAGTAATGAG.

This clone was observed at least ten times. The sequence runs out 3 residues before the end of the CDR3; the remainder is reconstructed from the germline J gene. The chain employs TRBV28 and TRBJ2-7; the match to TRBD2 covers 10 bases. J gave up 0 bases and V 4 bases, and 12 bases lay outside the gene matches. This CDR3 spans 18 amino acids. CDR1 MDHEN and CDR2 SYDVKM come from the germline V gene. The DNA read from the CDR3 is TGTGCCAGCAGTTCCCCGGGAGAAGCGGGAGGGTTCTCCTACGAG. Translating gives CASSSPGEAGGFSYE. The entire CDR3 sequence reads CASSSPGEAGGFSYEQYF.

This clone was seen many times. The DNA ends 3 residues before the CDR3 does, and the rest of the CDR3 is filled in from the germline J gene. The V gene is TRBV6-2 or TRBV6-3, the J gene TRBJ2-5, with D uncertain. V lost 5 bases, J lost 5 bases, and 6 bases lay in between. From germline, CDR1 is MNHEY and CDR2 SVGEGT. The CDR3 is made up of 11 amino acids. Partial CDR3 DNA: TGTGCCAGCAGTCAAGGGGAGACC. This encodes CASSQGET. The entire CDR3 protein reads CASSQGETQYF.

This clone was seen many times. The CDR3 end is not reached by the read, which stops 3 residues before it; the germline J gene fills it in. This chain links TRBV5-4 with TRBJ2-2, with 8 bases lining up with TRBD2. The CDR3 sequence is 15 residues long. The V segment lost 4 bases and the J segment 8 bases; nucleotides outside the gene matches: 10. Germline V lookup: CDR1 SGHNT, CDR2 YYREEE (reference sequence). Partial CDR3 DNA: TGTGCCAGCAGCCGAGCGGGAGTCTATACGGGGGAG. It codes for CASSRAGVYTGE. The entire CDR3 protein is CASSRAGVYTGELFF.

This clone showed up many times. The read stops 3 residues short of the end of the CDR3; the missing end is completed from the germline J gene. This rearrangement joins TRBV5-1 to TRBJ2-5; a weak D match, TRBD2 (5 bases). V lost 0 bases to trimming and J lost 5 bases, with 14 bases between them. The CDR3 has 15 amino acids. Germline V gene data show CDR1 as SGHRS and CDR2 as YFSETQ. The CDR3 bases that were read are TGCGCCAGCAGCTTGGCCTTGCTAGGCGGGGAGACC. Its translation: CASSLALLGGET. The entire CDR3 reads CASSLALLGGETQYF.

The table lists this clone with many counts. The CDR3 end lies 3 residues beyond the end of the read and is filled in from the germline J gene. The J gene is TRBJ2-7, the V gene TRBV11-2; TRBD1 aligns across 8 bases. Germline-derived CDR1 and CDR2 are SGHAT and FQNNGV. Germline trimming cut 7 bases from V and 2 bases from J; bases unmatched to any gene: 7. The CDR3 totals 14 residues. The CDR3 reads CASTLSDRAYEQYF. Incomplete CDR3 DNA: TGTGCCAGCACGTTGTCGGACAGGGCCTACGAG.

This clone was picked up many times. The read comes to an end 3 residues before the CDR3 does, leaving the germline J gene to fill in the end. The gene calls are TRBV7-8 and TRBJ2-6, with D possibly being TRBD1 (5 bases). Trimming took 5 bases from V and 1 from J, leaving 9 bases between them. This CDR3 has 15 amino acids. Germline CDR1 is SGHVS and CDR2 is FQNEAQ. Partial CDR3 DNA: TGTGCCAGCAGCCCAGGGCTGTCTGGGGCCAACGTC. Amino acid sequence: CASSPGLSGANV. The full-length CDR3 reads as CASSPGLSGANVLTF. The whole variable domain, remainder taken from reference TRBV7-8 and TRBJ2-6, is GAGVSQSPRYKVAKRGQDVALRCDPISGHVSLFWYQQALGQGPEFLTYFQNEAQLDKSGLPSDRFFAERPEGSVSTLKIQRTQQEDSAVYLCASSPGLSGANVLTFGAGSRLTVL.

This clone has more than one count but fewer than ten. With the read ending 3 residues before the CDR3 end, the germline J gene is used to fill in that end. The V gene is TRBV11-2, the J gene TRBJ1-1; D might be TRBD1 (6 bases). Germline CDR1 and CDR2: SGHAT and FQNNGV. The CDR3 loop spans 14 amino acids. The CDR3 loop is CASSPQGLQETAFF. Partial CDR3 DNA: TGTGCCAGCAGCCCCCAGGGGCTCCAAGAGACA.

This clone has just a few counts. The CDR3 end lies 3 residues beyond the end of the read and is filled in from the germline J gene. The chain employs TRBV18 and TRBJ1-1; D is possibly TRBD1 (6 bases). Trimming cost V 3 bases and J 4 bases, with 12 bases left between them. The CDR3 has 14 residues. Germline CDR1 KGHSH, CDR2 LQKENI. CDR3 DNA (partial): TGTGCCAGCTCACCGGACAGTTTAGCCACTGAA. Amino acids: CASSPDSLATE. The whole CDR3 reads CASSPDSLATEAFF. Full variable domain (remainder filled in from reference TRBV18 and TRBJ1-1): NAGVMQNPRHLVRRRGQEARLRCSPMKGHSHVYWYRQLPEEGLKFMVYLQKENIIDESGMPKERFSAEFPKEGPSILRIQQVVRGDSAAYFCASSPDSLATEAFFGQGTRLTVV.

This clone appeared a few times. With the read ending 3 residues before the CDR3 end, the germline J gene is used to fill in that end. This rearrangement joins TRBV7-9 to TRBJ1-5; D is undetermined. CDR3 length: 14 residues. Germline V gene data show CDR1 as SEHNR and CDR2 as FQNEAQ (reference sequence). The DNA read from the CDR3 is TGTGCCAGCAGCTTTCTGGCCCGCTCAGATCCC. As protein: CASSFLARSDP. Given in full, the CDR3 is CASSFLARSDPQHF.

This clone was counted at least ten times. The read falls 3 residues short of the CDR3 end, and the missing part is taken from the germline J gene. V gene TRBV5-1 combines with J gene TRBJ2-7, with TRBD2 identical over 8 bases. This CDR3 is built from 16 residues. The trim removed 4 bases at V and 6 bases at J, leaving 15 bases unmatched. CDR1 is SGHRS, CDR2 YFSETQ, per germline. Partial CDR3 DNA: TGCGCCAGCAGCGGTTCGACTAGCGCTTCATCGCGCGAG. Residues: CASSGSTSASSRE. From start to end, the CDR3 is CASSGSTSASSREQYF.

This clone was counted ten times or more. The read finishes 3 residues shy of the CDR3 end, and the germline J gene is used to complete it. The V gene is TRBV5-3, the J gene TRBJ1-5; D gene unclear. TRBV5-3 is reported as an ORF; its role is uncertain. CDR3 length equals 11 residues. V lost 3 bases, J lost 9 bases, and 7 bases lay in between. The sequenced CDR3 bases are TGTGCCAGAAGCTGCCTAGCGCCC. It is translated as CARSCLAP. The complete CDR3 reads CARSCLAPQHF.

At least ten counts were recorded for this clone. The junction departs from the called germline gene at one end, perhaps through a read error. The read gets to within 3 residues of the CDR3 end, and the germline J gene fills in the rest. The chain recombines TRBV7-7 with TRBJ2-3; 8 bases agree with TRBD1. Per the germline V gene, CDR1 is SSHAT and CDR2 is FNYEAQ (reference sequence). The CDR3 is made up of 16 amino acids. CDR3 loop: CASSGDRGPFTDTQYF. CDR3 DNA, as far as it was read: TGTGCTAGCAGCGGAGACAGGGGACCCTTCACAGATACG.

This clone was counted many times. The read gets to within 3 residues of the CDR3 end, and the germline J gene fills in the rest. The gene calls are TRBV6-2 or TRBV6-3 and TRBJ1-1; maybe TRBD1 (5 bases). This CDR3 is 14 amino acids long. V shed 4 bases and J shed 4 bases, with 13 bases lying between them. The germline V gene has CDR1 MNHEY and CDR2 SVGEGT. Here the CDR3 reads CASSFPREGTEAFF. The covered CDR3 bases are TGTGCCAGCAGTTTTCCCAGGGAAGGCACTGAA.

This clone has a count of ten or more. The read finishes 3 residues shy of the CDR3 end, and the germline J gene is used to complete it. The gene calls are TRBV20-1 and TRBJ1-3; D not resolved. Germline V gives CDR1 DFQATT, CDR2 SNEGSKA (reference sequence). The CDR3 is 14 amino acids. V gave up 3 bases and J gave up 2 bases, with 11 bases separating them. The sequenced part of the CDR3 DNA is TGCAGTGCTAGTGGAGGGTTCACTGGAAACACC. It yields the protein CSASGGFTGNT. The entire CDR3 reads CSASGGFTGNTIYF.

Ten or more counts support this clone. The read is 3 residues too short to cover the CDR3 end, so that end is filled in from the germline J gene. The J gene is TRBJ1-1, the V gene TRBV19; D is perhaps TRBD1 (5 bases). The CDR3 covers 15 residues. Germline CDR1 is LNHDA and CDR2 is SQIVND (reference sequence). Between the trimmed V and J ends, which lost 6 bases and 7 bases, there was a span of 21 bases. CDR3 region: CASSDGHRALGEAFF. The sequenced part of the CDR3 DNA is TGTGCCAGTAGCGACGGACACCGAGCCCTTGGTGAA.